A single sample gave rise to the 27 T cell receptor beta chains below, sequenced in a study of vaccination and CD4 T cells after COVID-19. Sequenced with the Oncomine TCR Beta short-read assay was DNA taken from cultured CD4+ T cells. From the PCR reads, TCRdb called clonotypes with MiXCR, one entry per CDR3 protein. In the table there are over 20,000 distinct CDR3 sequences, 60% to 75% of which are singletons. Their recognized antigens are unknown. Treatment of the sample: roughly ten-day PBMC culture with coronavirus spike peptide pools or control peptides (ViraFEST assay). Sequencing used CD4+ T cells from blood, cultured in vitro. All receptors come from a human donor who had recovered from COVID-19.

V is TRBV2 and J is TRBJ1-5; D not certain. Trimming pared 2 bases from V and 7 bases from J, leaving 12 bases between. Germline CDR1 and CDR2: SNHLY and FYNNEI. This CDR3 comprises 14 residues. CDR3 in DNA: TGTGCCAGCAGTGAATGGCGGTACGGGCAGCCCCAGCATTTT. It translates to CASSEWRYGQPQHF. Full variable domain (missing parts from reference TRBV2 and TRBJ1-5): EPEVTQTPSHQVTQMGQEVILRCVPISNHLYFYWYRQILGQKVEFLVSFYNNEISEKSEIFDDQFSVERPDGSNFTLKIRSTKLEDSAMYFCASSEWRYGQPQHFGDGTRLSIL.

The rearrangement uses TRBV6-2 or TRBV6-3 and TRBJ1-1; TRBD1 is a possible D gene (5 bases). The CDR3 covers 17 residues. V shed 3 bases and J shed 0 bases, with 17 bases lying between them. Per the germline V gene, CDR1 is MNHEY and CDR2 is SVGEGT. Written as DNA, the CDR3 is TGTGCCAGCAGTTATGCGGGGTGGGTGGACATGAACACTGAAGCTTTCTTT. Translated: CASSYAGWVDMNTEAFF.

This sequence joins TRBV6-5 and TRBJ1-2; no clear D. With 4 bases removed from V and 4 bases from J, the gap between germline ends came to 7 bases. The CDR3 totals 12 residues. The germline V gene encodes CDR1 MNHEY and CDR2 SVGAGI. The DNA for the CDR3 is TGTGCCAGCAGTTTAGACGGCTATGGCTACACCTTC. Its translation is CASSLDGYGYTF.

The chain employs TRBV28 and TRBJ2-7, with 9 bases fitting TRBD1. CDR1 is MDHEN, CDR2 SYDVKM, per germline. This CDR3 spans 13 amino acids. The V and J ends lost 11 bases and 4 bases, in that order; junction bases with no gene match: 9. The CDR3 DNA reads TGTGCCGCTAAGACAGGGGGTAGATACGAGCAGTACTTC. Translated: CAAKTGGRYEQYF.

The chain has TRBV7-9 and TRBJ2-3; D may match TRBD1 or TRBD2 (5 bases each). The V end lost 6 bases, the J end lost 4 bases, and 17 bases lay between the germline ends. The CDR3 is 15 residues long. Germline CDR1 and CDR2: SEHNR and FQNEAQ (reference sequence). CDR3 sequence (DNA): TGTGCCAGCAGTGAGGGGAGCCCTGCGGCAGATACGCAGTATTTT. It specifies CASSEGSPAADTQYF.

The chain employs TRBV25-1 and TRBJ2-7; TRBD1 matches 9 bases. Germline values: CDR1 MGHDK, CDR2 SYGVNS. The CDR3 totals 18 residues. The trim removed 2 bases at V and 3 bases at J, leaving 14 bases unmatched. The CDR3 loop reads CASSESLGQGRSYYEQYF. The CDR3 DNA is TGTGCCAGCAGTGAAAGCCTAGGACAGGGGAGATCCTACTACGAGCAGTACTTC.

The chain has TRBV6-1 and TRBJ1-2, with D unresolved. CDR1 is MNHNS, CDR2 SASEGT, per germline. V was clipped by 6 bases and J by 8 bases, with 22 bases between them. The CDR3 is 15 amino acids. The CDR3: CASRPTKMMAFGYTF. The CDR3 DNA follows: TGTGCCAGCAGACCCACCAAGATGATGGCGTTCGGCTACACCTTC.

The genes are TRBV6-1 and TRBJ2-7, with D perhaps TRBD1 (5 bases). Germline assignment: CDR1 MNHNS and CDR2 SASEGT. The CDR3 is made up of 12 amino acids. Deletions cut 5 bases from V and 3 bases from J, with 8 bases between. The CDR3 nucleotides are TGTGCCAGCAGTCGAACAGGCTACGAGCAGTACTTC. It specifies CASSRTGYEQYF.

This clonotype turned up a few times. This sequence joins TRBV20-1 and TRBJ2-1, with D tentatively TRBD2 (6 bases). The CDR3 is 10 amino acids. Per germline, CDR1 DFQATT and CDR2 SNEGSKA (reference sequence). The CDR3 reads CRPGRETGFF. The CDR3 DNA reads TGCAGGCCAGGTCGGGAGACGGGGTTCTTC.

The DNA of the CDR3 is TGTGCCATCAGTGGGGCTAGCGCCGGAGATACGCAGTATTTT. Amino acid sequence: CAISGASAGDTQYF. J is TRBJ2-3 and V is TRBV10-3; perhaps TRBD2 as D (6 bases). The CDR3 is made up of 14 amino acids. The germline V gene encodes CDR1 ENHRY and CDR2 SYGVKD. V dropped 4 bases and J dropped 5 bases, with 13 bases sitting between them.

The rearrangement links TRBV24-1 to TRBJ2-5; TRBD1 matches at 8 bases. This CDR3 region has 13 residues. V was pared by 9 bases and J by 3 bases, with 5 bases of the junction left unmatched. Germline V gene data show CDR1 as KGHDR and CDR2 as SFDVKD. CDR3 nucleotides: TGTGCCACCTCCGACAGGGGAAAAGAGACCCAGTACTTC. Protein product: CATSDRGKETQYF.

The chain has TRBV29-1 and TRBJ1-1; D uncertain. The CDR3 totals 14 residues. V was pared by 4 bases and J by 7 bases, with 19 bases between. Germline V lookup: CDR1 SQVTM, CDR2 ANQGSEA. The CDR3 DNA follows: TGCAGCGTTGCCCAAGGTGGGAGGAGCAGTGAAGCTTTCTTT. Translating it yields CSVAQGGRSSEAFF. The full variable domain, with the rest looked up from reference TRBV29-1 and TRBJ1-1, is SAVISQKPSRDICQRGTSLTIQCQVDSQVTMMFWYRQQPGQSLTLIATANQGSEATYESGFVIDKFPISRPNLTFSTLTVSNMSPEDSSIYLCSVAQGGRSSEAFFGQGTRLTVV.

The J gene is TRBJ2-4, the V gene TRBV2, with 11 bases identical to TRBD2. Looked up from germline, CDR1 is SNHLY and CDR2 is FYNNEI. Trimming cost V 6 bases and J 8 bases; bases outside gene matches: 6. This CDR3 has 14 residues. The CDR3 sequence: CASSPTSGRDIQYF. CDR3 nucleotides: TGTGCCAGCAGCCCTACTAGCGGGAGAGACATTCAGTACTTC.

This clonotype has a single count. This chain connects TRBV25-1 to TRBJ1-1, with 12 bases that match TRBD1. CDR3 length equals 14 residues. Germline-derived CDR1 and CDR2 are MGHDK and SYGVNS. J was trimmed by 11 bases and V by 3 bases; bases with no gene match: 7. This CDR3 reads CASSDPGQGARAFF. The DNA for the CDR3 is TGTGCCAGCAGTGATCCGGGACAGGGGGCGCGGGCTTTCTTT.

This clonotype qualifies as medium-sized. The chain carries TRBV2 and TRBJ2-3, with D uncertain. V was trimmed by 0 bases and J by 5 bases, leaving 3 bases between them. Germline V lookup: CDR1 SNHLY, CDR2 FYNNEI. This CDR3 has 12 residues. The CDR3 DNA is TGTGCCAGCAGTGAAGCGGGAGATACGCAGTATTTT. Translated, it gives CASSEAGDTQYF.

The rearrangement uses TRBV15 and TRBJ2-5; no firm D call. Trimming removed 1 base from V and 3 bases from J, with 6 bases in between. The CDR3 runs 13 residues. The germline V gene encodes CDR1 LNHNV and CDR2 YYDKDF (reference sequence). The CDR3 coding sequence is TGTGCCACCAGCAGAGGAACTAAAGAGACCCAGTACTTC. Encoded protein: CATSRGTKETQYF.

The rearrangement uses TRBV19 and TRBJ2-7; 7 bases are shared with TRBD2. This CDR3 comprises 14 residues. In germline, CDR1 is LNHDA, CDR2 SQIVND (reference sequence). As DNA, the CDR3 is TGTGTCAGCAAACTAGCGACGGCCTCCTACGAGCAGTACTTC. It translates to CVSKLATASYEQYF.

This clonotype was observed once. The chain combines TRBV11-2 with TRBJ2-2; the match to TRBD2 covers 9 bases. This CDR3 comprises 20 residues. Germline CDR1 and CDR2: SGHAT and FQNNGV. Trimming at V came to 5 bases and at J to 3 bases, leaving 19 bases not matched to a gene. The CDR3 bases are TGTGCCAGCAGCCCTACCCCCGACTGGCGGGAGGGCGTCGACACCGGGGAGCTGTTTTTT. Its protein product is CASSPTPDWREGVDTGELFF.

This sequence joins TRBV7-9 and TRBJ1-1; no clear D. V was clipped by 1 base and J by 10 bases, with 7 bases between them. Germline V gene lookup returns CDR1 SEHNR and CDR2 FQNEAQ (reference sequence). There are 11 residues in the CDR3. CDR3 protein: CASSLGLGAFF. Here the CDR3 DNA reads TGTGCCAGCAGCTTAGGGCTAGGAGCTTTCTTT. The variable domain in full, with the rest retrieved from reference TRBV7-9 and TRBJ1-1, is DTGVSQNPRHKITKRGQNVTFRCDPISEHNRLYWYRQTLGQGPEFLTYFQNEAQLEKSRLLSDRFSAERPKGSFSTLEIQRTEQGDSAMYLCASSLGLGAFFGQGTRLTVV.

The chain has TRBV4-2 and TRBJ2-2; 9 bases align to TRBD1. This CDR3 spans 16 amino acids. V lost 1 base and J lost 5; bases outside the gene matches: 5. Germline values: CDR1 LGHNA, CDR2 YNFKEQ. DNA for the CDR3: TGTGCCAGCAGCCAAGGGGGGACAGGGAAAACCGGGGAGCTGTTTTTT. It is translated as CASSQGGTGKTGELFF.

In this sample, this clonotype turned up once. The CDR3 loop is CASSGRSLAGGGTEAFF. CDR3 nucleotide sequence: TGTGCCAGCAGCGGGAGGTCATTGGCTGGGGGAGGAACTGAAGCTTTCTTT. The V and J genes are TRBV9 and TRBJ1-1, with D possibly matching TRBD1 (5 bases). CDR3 size: 17 residues. V lost 3 bases and J 5 bases, leaving 23 bases between the germline ends. Germline values: CDR1 SGDLS, CDR2 YYNGEE. The complete variable domain, with remaining parts taken from reference TRBV9 and TRBJ1-1, reads DSGVTQTPKHLITATGQRVTLRCSPRSGDLSVYWYQQSLDQGLQFLIQYYNGEERAKGNILERFSAQQFPDLHSELNLSSLELGDSALYFCASSGRSLAGGGTEAFFGQGTRLTVV.

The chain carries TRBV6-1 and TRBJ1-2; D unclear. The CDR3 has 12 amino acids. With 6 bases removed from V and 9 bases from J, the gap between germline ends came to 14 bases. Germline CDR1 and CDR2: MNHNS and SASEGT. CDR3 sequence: CASRPGMGSYTF. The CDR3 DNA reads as TGTGCCAGCAGACCGGGGATGGGGAGCTACACCTTC.

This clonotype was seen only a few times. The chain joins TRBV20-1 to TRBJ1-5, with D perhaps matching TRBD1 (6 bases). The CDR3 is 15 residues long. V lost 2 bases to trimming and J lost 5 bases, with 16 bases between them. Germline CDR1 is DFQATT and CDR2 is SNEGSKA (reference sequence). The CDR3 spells CSARSPTGKDQPQHF. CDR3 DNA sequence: TGCAGTGCTAGATCCCCGACAGGCAAGGATCAGCCCCAGCATTTT.

The CDR3 sequence: CASSLGQANNQPQHF. CDR3 in DNA: TGTGCCAGCAGTCTGGGACAGGCGAACAATCAGCCCCAGCATTTT. The rearrangement uses TRBV27 and TRBJ1-5; 8 bases align to TRBD1. With 5 bases clipped from V and 3 bases from J, the junction kept 6 bases outside the gene matches. This CDR3 has 15 amino acids. Germline V gives CDR1 MNHEY, CDR2 SMNVEV (reference sequence).

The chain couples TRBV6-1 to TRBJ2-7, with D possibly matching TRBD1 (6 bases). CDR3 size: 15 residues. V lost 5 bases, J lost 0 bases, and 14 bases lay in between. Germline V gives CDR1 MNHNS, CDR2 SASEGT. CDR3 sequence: CASSLTGTSSYEQYF. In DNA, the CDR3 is TGTGCCAGCAGTCTTACAGGGACCAGCTCCTACGAGCAGTACTTC.

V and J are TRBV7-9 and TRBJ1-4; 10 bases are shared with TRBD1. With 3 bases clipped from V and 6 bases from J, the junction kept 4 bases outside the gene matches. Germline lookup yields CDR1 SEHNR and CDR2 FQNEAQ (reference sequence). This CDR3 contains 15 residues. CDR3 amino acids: CASSFPGQGYEKLFF. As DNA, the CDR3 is TGTGCCAGCAGCTTCCCGGGACAGGGGTATGAAAAACTGTTTTTT. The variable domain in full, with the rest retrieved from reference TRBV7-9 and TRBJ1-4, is DTGVSQNPRHKITKRGQNVTFRCDPISEHNRLYWYRQTLGQGPEFLTYFQNEAQLEKSRLLSDRFSAERPKGSFSTLEIQRTEQGDSAMYLCASSFPGQGYEKLFFGSGTQLSVL.

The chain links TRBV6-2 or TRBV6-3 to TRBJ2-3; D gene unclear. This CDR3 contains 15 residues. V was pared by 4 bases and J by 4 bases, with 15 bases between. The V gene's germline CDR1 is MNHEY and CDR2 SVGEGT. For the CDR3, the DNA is TGTGCCAGCAGTTCCTACTCCGACTTGGCAGATACGCAGTATTTT. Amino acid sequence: CASSSYSDLADTQYF.